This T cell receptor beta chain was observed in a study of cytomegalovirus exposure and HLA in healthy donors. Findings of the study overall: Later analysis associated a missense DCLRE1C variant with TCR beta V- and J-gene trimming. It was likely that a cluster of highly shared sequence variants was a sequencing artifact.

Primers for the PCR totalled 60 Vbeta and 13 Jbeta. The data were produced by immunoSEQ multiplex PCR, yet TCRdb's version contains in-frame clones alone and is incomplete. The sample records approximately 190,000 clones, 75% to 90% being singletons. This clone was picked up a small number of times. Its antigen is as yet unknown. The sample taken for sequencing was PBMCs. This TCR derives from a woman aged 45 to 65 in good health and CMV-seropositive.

CDR3 DNA: TGTGCCACCAGCAGAGGGGGACAGGGTGGAAACGAGCAGTACTTC. It yields the protein CATSRGGQGGNEQYF. The rearrangement links TRBV15 to TRBJ2-7; TRBD1 matches at 9 bases. V was pared by 1 base and J by 5 bases, with 6 bases of the junction left unmatched. This CDR3 has 15 amino acids. Germline assignment: CDR1 LNHNV and CDR2 YYDKDF (reference sequence).